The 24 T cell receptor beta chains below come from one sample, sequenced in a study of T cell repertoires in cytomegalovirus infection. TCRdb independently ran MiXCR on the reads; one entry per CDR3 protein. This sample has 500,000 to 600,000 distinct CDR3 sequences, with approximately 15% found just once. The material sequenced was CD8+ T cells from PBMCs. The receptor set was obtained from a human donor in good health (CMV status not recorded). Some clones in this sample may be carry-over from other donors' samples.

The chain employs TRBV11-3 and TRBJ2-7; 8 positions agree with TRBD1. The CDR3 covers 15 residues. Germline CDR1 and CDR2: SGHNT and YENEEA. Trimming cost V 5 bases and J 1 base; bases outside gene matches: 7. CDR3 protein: CASSMTGTGSYEQYF. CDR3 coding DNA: TGTGCCAGCAGCATGACCGGGACAGGTTCCTACGAGCAGTACTTC.

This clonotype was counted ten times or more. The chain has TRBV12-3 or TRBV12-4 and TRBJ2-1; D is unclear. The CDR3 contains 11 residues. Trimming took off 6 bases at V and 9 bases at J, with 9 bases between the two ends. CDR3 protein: CASRDVLEQFF. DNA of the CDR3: TGTGCCAGCAGAGACGTTCTTGAGCAGTTCTTC.

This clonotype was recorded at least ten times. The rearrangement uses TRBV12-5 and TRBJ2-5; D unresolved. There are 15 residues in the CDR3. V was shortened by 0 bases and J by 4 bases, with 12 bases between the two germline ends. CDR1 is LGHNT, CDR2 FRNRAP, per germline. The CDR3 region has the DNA TGTGCTAGTGGTTTGGTCGGCCTACGGTTAGAGACCCAGTACTTC. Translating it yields CASGLVGLRLETQYF.

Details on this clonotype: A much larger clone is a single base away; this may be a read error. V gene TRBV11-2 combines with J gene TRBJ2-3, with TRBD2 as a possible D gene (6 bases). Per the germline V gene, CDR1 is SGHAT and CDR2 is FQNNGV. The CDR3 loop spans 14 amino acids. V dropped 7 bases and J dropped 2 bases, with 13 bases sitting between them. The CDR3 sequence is CASNGRGITDTQYF. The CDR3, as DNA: TGTGCCAGCAACGGCCGGGGGATCACAGATACGCAGTATTTT.

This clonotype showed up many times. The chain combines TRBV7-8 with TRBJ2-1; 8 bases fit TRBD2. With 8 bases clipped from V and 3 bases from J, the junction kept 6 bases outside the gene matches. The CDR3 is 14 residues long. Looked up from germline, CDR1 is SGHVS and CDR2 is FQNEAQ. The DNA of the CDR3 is TGTGCCAGCTCAACGGGGGGGCTCTACAATGAGCAGTTCTTC. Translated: CASSTGGLYNEQFF.

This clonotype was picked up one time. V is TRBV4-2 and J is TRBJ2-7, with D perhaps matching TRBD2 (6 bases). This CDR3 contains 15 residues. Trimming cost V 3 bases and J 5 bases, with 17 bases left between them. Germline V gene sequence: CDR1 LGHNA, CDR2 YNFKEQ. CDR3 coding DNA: TGTGCCAGCAGCCAGGCGGGGCAGGACGGGAACGAGCAGTACTTC. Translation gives CASSQAGQDGNEQYF.

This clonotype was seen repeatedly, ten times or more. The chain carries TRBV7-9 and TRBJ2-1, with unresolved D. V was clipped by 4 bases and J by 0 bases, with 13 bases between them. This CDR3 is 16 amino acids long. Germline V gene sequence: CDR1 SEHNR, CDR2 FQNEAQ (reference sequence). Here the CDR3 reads CASSSLHQNSYNEQFF. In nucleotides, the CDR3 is TGTGCCAGCAGCTCTTTACACCAGAACTCCTACAATGAGCAGTTCTTC.

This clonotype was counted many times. CDR3 in DNA: TGTGCCAGCAGCTTTACTAGCGGGGCGAACACCGGGGAGCTGTTTTTT. Amino acids: CASSFTSGANTGELFF. The rearrangement uses TRBV13 and TRBJ2-2, with TRBD2 identical over 10 bases. The V gene's germline CDR1 is PRHDT and CDR2 FYEKMQ (reference sequence). With 3 bases clipped from V and 0 bases from J, the junction kept 1 base outside the gene matches. This CDR3 is 16 amino acids long. The complete variable domain, with remaining parts taken from reference TRBV13 and TRBJ2-2, reads AAGVIQSPRHLIKEKRETATLKCYPIPRHDTVYWYQQGPGQDPQFLISFYEKMQSDKGSIPDRFSAQQFSDYHSELNMSSLELGDSALYFCASSFTSGANTGELFFGEGSRLTVL.

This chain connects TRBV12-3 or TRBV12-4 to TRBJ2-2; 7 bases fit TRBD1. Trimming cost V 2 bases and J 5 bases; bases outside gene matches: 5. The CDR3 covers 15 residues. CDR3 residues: CASSLMTGSTGELFF. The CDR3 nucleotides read TGTGCCAGCAGTTTAATGACAGGGTCAACCGGGGAGCTGTTTTTT.

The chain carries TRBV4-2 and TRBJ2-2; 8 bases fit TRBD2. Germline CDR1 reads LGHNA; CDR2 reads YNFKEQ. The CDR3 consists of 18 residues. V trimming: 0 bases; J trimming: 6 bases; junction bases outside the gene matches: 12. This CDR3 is CASSQEVLRREAAGELFF. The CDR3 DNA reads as TGTGCCAGCAGCCAAGAGGTTTTACGGCGGGAGGCAGCCGGGGAGCTGTTTTTT.

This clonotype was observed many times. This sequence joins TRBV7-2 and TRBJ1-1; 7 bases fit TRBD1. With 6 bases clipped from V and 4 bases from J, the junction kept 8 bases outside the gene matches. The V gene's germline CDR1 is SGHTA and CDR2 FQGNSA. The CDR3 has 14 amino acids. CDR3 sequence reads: CASRRDSLTTEAFF. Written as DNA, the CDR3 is TGTGCCAGCAGAAGGGACAGCCTTACCACTGAAGCTTTCTTT.

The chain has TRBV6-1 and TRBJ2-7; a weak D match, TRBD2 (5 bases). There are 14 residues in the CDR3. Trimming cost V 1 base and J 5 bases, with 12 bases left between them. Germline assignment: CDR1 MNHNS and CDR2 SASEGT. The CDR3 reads CASSEGTLGDEQYF. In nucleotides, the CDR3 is TGTGCCAGCAGTGAAGGTACCCTCGGGGACGAGCAGTACTTC.

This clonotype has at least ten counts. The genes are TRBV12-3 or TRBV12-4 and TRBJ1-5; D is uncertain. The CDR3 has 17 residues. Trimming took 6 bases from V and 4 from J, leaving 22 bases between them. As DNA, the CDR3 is TGTGCCAGCAGCCAACTCCCCGGGAGGAATCTTAATCAGCCCCAGCATTTT. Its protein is CASSQLPGRNLNQPQHF.

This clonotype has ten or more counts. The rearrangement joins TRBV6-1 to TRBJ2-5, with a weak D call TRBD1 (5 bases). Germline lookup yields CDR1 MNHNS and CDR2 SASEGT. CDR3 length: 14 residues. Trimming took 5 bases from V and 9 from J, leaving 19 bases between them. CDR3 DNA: TGTGCCAGCAGTCGGGCCATGGGGCCCAGGGCCCAGTACTTC. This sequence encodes CASSRAMGPRAQYF.

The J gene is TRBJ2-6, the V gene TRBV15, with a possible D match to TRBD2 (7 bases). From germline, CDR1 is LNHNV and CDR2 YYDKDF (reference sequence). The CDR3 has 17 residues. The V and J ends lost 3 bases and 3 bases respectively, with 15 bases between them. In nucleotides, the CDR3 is TGTGCCACCAGCAGCCGGCCCGGGGGGCTTGGGGCCAACGTCCTGACTTTC. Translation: CATSSRPGGLGANVLTF.

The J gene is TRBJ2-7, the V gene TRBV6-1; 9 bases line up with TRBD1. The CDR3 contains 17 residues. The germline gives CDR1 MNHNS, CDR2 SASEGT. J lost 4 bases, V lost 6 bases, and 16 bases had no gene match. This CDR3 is CASSFQQGARPHYEQYF. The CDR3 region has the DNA TGTGCCAGCAGCTTCCAACAGGGGGCTAGGCCCCATTACGAGCAGTACTTC.

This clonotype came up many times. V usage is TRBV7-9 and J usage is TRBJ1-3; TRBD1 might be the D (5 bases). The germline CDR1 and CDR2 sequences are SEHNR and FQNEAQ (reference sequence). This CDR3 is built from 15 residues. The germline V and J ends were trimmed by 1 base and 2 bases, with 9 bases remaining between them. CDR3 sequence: CASSLVLGAGNTIYF. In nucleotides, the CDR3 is TGTGCCAGCAGCTTAGTGTTGGGGGCTGGAAACACCATATATTTT.

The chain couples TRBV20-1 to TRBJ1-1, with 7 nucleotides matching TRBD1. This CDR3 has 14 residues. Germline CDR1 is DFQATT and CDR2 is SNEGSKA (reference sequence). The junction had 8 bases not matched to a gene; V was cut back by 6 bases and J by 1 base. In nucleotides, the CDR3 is TGCAGTGCCCAGACGACAGGGTGGAACACTGAAGCTTTCTTT. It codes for CSAQTTGWNTEAFF.

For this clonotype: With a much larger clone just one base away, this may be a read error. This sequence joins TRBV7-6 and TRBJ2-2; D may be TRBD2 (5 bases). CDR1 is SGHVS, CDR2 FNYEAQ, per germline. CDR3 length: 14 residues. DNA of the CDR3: TGTGCTAGCAGCTTAGCTGCGGAGGCCTGGGAGCTGTTTTTT. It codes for CASSLAAEAWELFF.

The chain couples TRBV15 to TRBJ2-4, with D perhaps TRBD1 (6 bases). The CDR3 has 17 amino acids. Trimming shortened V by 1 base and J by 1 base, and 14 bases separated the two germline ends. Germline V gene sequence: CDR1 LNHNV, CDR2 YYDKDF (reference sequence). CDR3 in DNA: TGTGCCACCAGCAGAGCCGTCACAGGGATGGCCAAAAACATTCAGTACTTC. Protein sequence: CATSRAVTGMAKNIQYF. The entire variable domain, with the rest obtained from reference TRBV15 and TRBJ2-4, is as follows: DAMVIQNPRYQVTQFGKPVTLSCSQTLNHNVMYWYQQKSSQAPKLLFHYYDKDFNNEADTPDNFQSRRPNTSFCFLDIRSPGLGDTAMYLCATSRAVTGMAKNIQYFGAGTRLSVL.

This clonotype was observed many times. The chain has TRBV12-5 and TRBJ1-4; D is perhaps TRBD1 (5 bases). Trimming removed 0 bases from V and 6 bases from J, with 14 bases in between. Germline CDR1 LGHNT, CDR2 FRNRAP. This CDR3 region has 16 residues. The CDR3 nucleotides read TGTGCTAGTGGTTTGGTCATTGAGGGGCCCGATGAAAAACTGTTTTTT. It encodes CASGLVIEGPDEKLFF. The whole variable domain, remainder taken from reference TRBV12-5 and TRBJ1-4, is DARVTQTPRHKVTEMGQEVTMRCQPILGHNTVFWYRQTMMQGLELLAYFRNRAPLDDSGMPKDRFSAEMPDATLATLKIQPSEPRDSAVYFCASGLVIEGPDEKLFFGSGTQLSVL.

DNA for the CDR3: TGTGCCAGCAGCGAGGGGACCTTGGACAGGGTAGACTATGGCTACACCTTC. Residues: CASSEGTLDRVDYGYTF. The rearrangement links TRBV9 to TRBJ1-2, with TRBD1 matching over 8 bases. Trimming at V came to 3 bases and at J to 3 bases, leaving 13 bases not matched to a gene. The CDR3 consists of 17 residues. Germline assignment: CDR1 SGDLS and CDR2 YYNGEE.

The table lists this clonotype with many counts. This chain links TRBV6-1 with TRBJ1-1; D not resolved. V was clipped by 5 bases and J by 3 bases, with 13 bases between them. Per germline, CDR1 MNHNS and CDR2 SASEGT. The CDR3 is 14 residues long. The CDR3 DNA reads TGTGCCAGCAGTATAGGGCCCCACTACACTGAAGCTTTCTTT. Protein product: CASSIGPHYTEAFF.

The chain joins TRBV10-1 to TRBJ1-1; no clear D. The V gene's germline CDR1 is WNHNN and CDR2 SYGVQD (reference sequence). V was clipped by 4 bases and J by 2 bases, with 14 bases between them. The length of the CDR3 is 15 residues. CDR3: CASSVKRELNTEAFF. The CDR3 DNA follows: TGCGCCAGCAGTGTGAAACGAGAGCTAAACACTGAAGCTTTCTTT.